Below are 22 T cell receptor beta chains sequenced from a single sample in a study of CXCR3-negative and CXCR3-positive naive CD8 T cells. All TRB cDNA libraries came from 5' RACE performed with UMI labels. TCRdb reprocessed the 5' RACE reads, with one entry per CDR3 protein and no DNA. Here the sample table reports about 90,000 distinct CDR3 sequences. General study points: CXCR3-negative naive cells had less hydrophobic TRB CDR3s than did CXCR3-positive naive cells.

Their target antigens are unknown. Sequenced: naive CXCR3+ CD8+ T cells from blood. Subset given: CD45RO-CCR7+CD27+CD95- naive CD8+ T cells expressing CXCR3 (TNR3+). The receptors were gathered from a human donor in good health. Some clones in this sample may be carry-over from other donors' samples.

V gene TRBV5-1 combines with J gene TRBJ1-5. Germline CDR1 is SGHRS and CDR2 is YFSETQ. This CDR3 has 14 residues. CDR3 protein: CASRSGLSDQPQHF.

CDR3: CSVDGRGRAYNEQFF. The V and J genes are TRBV29-1 and TRBJ2-1; lacking DNA, the TRBD2 call made by TCRdb goes unchecked. The CDR3 has 15 residues. CDR1 and CDR2 (germline): SQVTM, ANQGSEA.

The chain recombines TRBV4-1 with TRBJ2-1; lacking DNA, the TRBD1 call made by TCRdb goes unchecked. This CDR3 contains 17 residues. The germline gives CDR1 MGHRA, CDR2 YSYEKL. This CDR3 reads CASSQEQIGGGAGEQFF.

V gene TRBV18 combines with J gene TRBJ2-1; TCRdb designates TRBD1, a call that cannot be tested without DNA. Germline V lookup: CDR1 KGHSH, CDR2 LQKENI. The CDR3 is made up of 15 amino acids. This CDR3 is CASSSNGQVDNEQFF.

The chain is built from TRBV12-3 or TRBV12-4 and TRBJ2-7; TCRdb's D call of TRBD1 is untestable without DNA. This CDR3 spans 15 amino acids. CDR3 sequence reads: CASSSRQGMAYEQYF.

The rearrangement joins TRBV29-1 to TRBJ2-3; TCRdb gives TRBD2 as the D gene, but with no DNA this cannot be confirmed. There are 17 residues in the CDR3. Germline V lookup: CDR1 SQVTM, CDR2 ANQGSEA. CDR3 residues: CSVSGRTSGGSKDTQYF.

The V and J genes are TRBV20-1 and TRBJ2-5; the D gene TCRdb calls, TRBD2, cannot be checked with no DNA. The CDR3 covers 16 residues. Germline values: CDR1 DFQATT, CDR2 SNEGSKA (reference sequence). The CDR3 reads CSARGPLAGGPETQYF.

The chain employs TRBV14 and TRBJ2-5. CDR3 length: 11 residues. The germline gives CDR1 SGHDN, CDR2 FVKESK. The CDR3 here is CASSQAGTQYF.

V gene TRBV9 combines with J gene TRBJ2-3; TCRdb lists TRBD2, though no DNA is available to test this call. CDR1 is SGDLS, CDR2 YYNGEE, per germline. This CDR3 comprises 18 residues. CDR3 sequence: CASSVDRAGGPSVDTQYF.

The chain carries TRBV5-1 and TRBJ2-7; TCRdb's D gene call, TRBD1, goes unchecked for lack of DNA. The CDR3 has 14 amino acids. Per the germline V gene, CDR1 is SGHRS and CDR2 is YFSETQ. CDR3: CASSFRGGSYEQYF.

The V call is TRBV29-1, the J call TRBJ2-2; TCRdb returns TRBD1, unconfirmable since there is no DNA. The germline V gene encodes CDR1 SQVTM and CDR2 ANQGSEA. The CDR3 loop spans 15 amino acids. CDR3 region: CSASPGTADSGELFF.

This chain uses TRBV5-1 with TRBJ2-7; checking the TCRdb D call of TRBD1 is not possible without DNA. Germline CDR1 is SGHRS and CDR2 is YFSETQ. The CDR3 sequence is 14 residues long. CDR3 protein: CASSLTQGAYEQYF.

The chain recombines TRBV28 with TRBJ1-5. The CDR3 is 12 amino acids. Germline assignment: CDR1 MDHEN and CDR2 SYDVKM. The chain's CDR3 is CASSDRNQPQHF.

The CDR3 here is CARFKLGGGQGEQYF. The chain recombines TRBV4-3 with TRBJ2-7; TCRdb names TRBD1, which stays unverified in the absence of DNA. The CDR3 extends over 15 amino acids. Germline V gives CDR1 LGHNA, CDR2 YSLEER.

The chain couples TRBV12-3 or TRBV12-4 to TRBJ2-7; TCRdb indicates TRBD2, and absent DNA this call remains unverified. The CDR3 runs to 17 residues. This CDR3 is CASRSWQASYLVDEQYF.

The J gene is TRBJ1-5, the V gene TRBV28; TCRdb lists TRBD1, though no DNA is available to test this call. Germline V gives CDR1 MDHEN, CDR2 SYDVKM. The CDR3 spans 16 residues. The CDR3 spells CASSFWDRDRIQPQHF.

V and J are TRBV12-3 or TRBV12-4 and TRBJ2-1. The CDR3 loop spans 12 amino acids. CDR3 amino acids: CASSLGYNEQFF.

This chain uses TRBV28 with TRBJ1-4; the TCRdb D gene call, TRBD1, has no DNA to confirm it. CDR1 is MDHEN and CDR2 is SYDVKM in the germline V gene. The CDR3 runs to 15 residues. The CDR3 region is CASSFSGDWDEKLFF. Looking up the rest from reference TRBV28 and TRBJ1-4 gives the full variable domain: DVKVTQSSRYLVKRTGEKVFLECVQDMDHENMFWYRQDPGLGLRLIYFSYDVKMKEKGDIPEGYSVSREKKERFSLILESASTNQTSMYLCASSFSGDWDEKLFFGSGTQLSVL.

The chain has TRBV5-6 and TRBJ2-7; lacking DNA, the TRBD2 call made by TCRdb goes unchecked. This CDR3 region has 16 residues. The V gene's germline CDR1 is SGHDT and CDR2 YYEEEE. The CDR3: CASSLLTGPTTEEQYF.

The chain recombines TRBV2 with TRBJ2-7; absent DNA, TCRdb's TRBD1 call cannot be checked. This CDR3 has 13 residues. Germline V lookup: CDR1 SNHLY, CDR2 FYNNEI. The CDR3 here is CAGGQGIFYEQYF.

The rearrangement joins TRBV28 to TRBJ2-3; lacking DNA, the TRBD2 call made by TCRdb goes unchecked. CDR1 is MDHEN and CDR2 is SYDVKM in the germline V gene. The CDR3 sequence is 15 residues long. This CDR3 is CASSLPGVLTDTQYF.

This chain links TRBV15 with TRBJ2-7; checking the TCRdb D call of TRBD2 is not possible without DNA. This CDR3 spans 18 amino acids. Germline CDR1 LNHNV, CDR2 YYDKDF (reference sequence). The CDR3 here is CATSSGTSGRPPHYEQYF. Variable domain in full (rest from reference TRBV15 and TRBJ2-7): DAMVIQNPRYQVTQFGKPVTLSCSQTLNHNVMYWYQQKSSQAPKLLFHYYDKDFNNEADTPDNFQSRRPNTSFCFLDIRSPGLGDTAMYLCATSSGTSGRPPHYEQYFGPGTRLTVT.